This T cell receptor (beta chain) was observed in a study of blood T cell repertoires in COVID-19. Deletions cut 1 base from V and 5 bases from J, with 9 bases between. This CDR3 region has 13 residues. Germline V lookup: CDR1 SGHTA, CDR2 FQGTGA. Assay: immunoSEQ multiplex PCR; the TCRdb copy retains only in-frame clones and omits some. The table lists about 200,000 clones, around nine tenths of them singletons. The sequence was collected from a woman aged 25 to 45 with acute COVID-19. Sequenced: PBMCs or T cells enriched from blood (not recorded which). V gene TRBV7-3 combines with J gene TRBJ2-7; D is perhaps TRBD1 (5 bases). CDR3 DNA sequence: TGTGCCAGCAGCTTAAACAGGTTCAACGAGCAGTACTTC. Residues: CASSLNRFNEQYF.